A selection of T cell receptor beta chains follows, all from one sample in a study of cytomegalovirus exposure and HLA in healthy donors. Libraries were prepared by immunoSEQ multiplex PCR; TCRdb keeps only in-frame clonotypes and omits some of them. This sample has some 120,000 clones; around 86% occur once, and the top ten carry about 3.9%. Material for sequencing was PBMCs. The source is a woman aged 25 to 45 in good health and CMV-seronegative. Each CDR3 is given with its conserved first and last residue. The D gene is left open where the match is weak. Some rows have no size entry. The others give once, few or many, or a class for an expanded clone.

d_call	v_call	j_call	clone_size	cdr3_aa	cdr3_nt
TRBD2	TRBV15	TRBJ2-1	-	CATSREASGYNEQFF	TGTGCCACCAGCAGAGAGGCTAGCGGGTACAATGAGCAGTTCTTC
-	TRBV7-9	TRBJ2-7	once	CASSPRGPYEQYF	TGTGCCAGCAGCCCCAGGGGTCCCTACGAGCAGTACTTC
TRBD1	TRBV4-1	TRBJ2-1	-	CASSQSPGTGVYNEQFF	TGCGCCAGCAGCCAAAGCCCCGGGACAGGGGTTTACAATGAGCAGTTCTTC
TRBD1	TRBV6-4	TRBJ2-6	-	CASRNTGAGANVLTF	TGTGCCAGCAGGAATACAGGGGCCGGGGCCAACGTCCTGACTTTC
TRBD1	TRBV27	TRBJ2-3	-	CASSLYSGGQDTQYF	TGTGCCAGCAGTTTATATTCAGGGGGCCAAGATACGCAGTATTTT
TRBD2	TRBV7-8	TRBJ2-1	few	CASSGRLAGLPYEQFF	TGTGCCAGCAGCGGTAGACTAGCGGGACTTCCTTATGAGCAGTTCTTC
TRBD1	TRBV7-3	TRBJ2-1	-	CASSLTQLTGGKQFF	TGTGCCAGCAGCTTAACTCAGTTGACAGGGGGTAAGCAGTTCTTC
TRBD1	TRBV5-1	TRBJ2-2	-	CASSFGTENTGELFF	TGCGCCAGCAGCTTCGGGACAGAGAACACCGGGGAGCTGTTTTTT
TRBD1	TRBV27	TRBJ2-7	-	CASSSRTGASYEQYF	TGTGCCAGCAGTTCCAGGACAGGGGCCTCCTACGAGCAGTACTTC
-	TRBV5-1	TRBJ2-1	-	CVSSSDIQYNEQFF	TGCGTCAGCAGCTCGGACATACAATACAATGAGCAGTTCTTC
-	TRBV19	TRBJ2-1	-	CASSMLSPLAFRNEQFF	TGTGCCAGTAGTATGCTCTCCCCTCTAGCCTTTAGGAATGAGCAGTTCTTC